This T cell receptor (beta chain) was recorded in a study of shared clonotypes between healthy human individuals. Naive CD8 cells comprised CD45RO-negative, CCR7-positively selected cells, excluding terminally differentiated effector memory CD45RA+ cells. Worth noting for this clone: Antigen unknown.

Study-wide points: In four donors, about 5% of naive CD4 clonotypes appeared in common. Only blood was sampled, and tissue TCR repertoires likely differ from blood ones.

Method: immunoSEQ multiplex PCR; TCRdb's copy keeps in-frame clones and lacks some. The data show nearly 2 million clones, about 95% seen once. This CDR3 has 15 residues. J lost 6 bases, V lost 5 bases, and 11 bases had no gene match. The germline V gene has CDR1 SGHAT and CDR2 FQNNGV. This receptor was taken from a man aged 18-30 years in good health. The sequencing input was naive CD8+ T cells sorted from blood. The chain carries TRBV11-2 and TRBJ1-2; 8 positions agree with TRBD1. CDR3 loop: CASSHPYRGEDGYTF. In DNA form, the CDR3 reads TGTGCCAGCAGCCACCCCTACAGGGGGGAGGATGGCTACACCTTC.